This entry lists 23 T cell receptor beta chains sequenced from one sample in a study of cytomegalovirus exposure and HLA in healthy donors. Primers included in the PCR were 60 Vbeta and 13 Jbeta primers. The repertoire was sequenced with immunoSEQ multiplex PCR; TCRdb's copy has only in-frame clones and lacks some. Seen here are about 200,000 clones, around 85% observed once, and the top ten hold about 1.7%. What was sequenced was PBMCs. All receptors come from a man aged 45-60 years in good health and CMV-seronegative.

This clone was observed once. Distinct nucleotide sequences in the sample also encode this CDR3. The chain joins TRBV11-2 to TRBJ2-2; maybe TRBD1 (6 bases). From germline, CDR1 is SGHAT and CDR2 FQNNGV. This CDR3 is 14 amino acids long. The ends were cut back, 5 bases at V and 4 bases at J, with 11 bases in the middle. CDR3 nucleotide sequence: TGTGCCAGCAGCCTCAGACAGGCCACCGGGGAGCTGTTTTTT. Protein sequence: CASSLRQATGELFF.

The gene calls are TRBV30 and TRBJ1-5; 11 bases agree with TRBD1. Losses at the gene ends were 2 bases for V and 5 bases for J; bases not matched to a gene: 2. CDR3 length: 14 residues. In germline, CDR1 is GTSNPN, CDR2 SVGIG (reference sequence). The DNA of the CDR3 is TGTGCCTGGAGTAGGGACAGGGGGTATCAGCCCCAGCATTTT. Translating gives CAWSRDRGYQPQHF.

The chain is built from TRBV5-1 and TRBJ2-3, with 10 bases fitting TRBD2. This CDR3 is 16 amino acids long. The V and J ends lost 0 bases and 4 bases, in that order; junction bases with no gene match: 5. Germline loops: CDR1 SGHRS, CDR2 YFSETQ. The CDR3 region is CASSLERAGGSDTQYF. The CDR3, as DNA: TGCGCCAGCAGCTTGGAGCGAGCGGGAGGGTCAGATACGCAGTATTTT.

The V gene is TRBV11-3, the J gene TRBJ2-2; 7 bases map to TRBD2. The germline CDR1 and CDR2 sequences are SGHNT and YENEEA. Unmatched junction bases numbered 6, after V lost 8 bases and J lost 3 bases. This CDR3 is built from 14 residues. The CDR3 spells CASATTSDTGELFF. In DNA form, the CDR3 reads TGTGCCAGCGCCACCACTAGCGACACCGGGGAGCTGTTTTTT.

This clone was found a few times. This rearrangement joins TRBV6-1 to TRBJ2-5; 9 bases agree with TRBD2. Germline loops: CDR1 MNHNS, CDR2 SASEGT. The CDR3 runs to 14 residues. Trimming cost V 11 bases and J 2 bases; bases outside gene matches: 9. The CDR3 sequence: CASGTSSLQETQYF. The CDR3 DNA follows: TGTGCCTCCGGGACTAGCAGCCTGCAAGAGACCCAGTACTTC.

This clone was picked up a small number of times. The V and J genes are TRBV19 and TRBJ1-3; D uncertain. The length of the CDR3 is 13 residues. CDR1 and CDR2 from the germline V gene are LNHDA and SQIVND (reference sequence). Between the trimmed V and J ends, which lost 6 bases and 0 bases, there was a span of 6 bases. This CDR3 reads CASRLFSGNTIYF. The CDR3 DNA reads TGTGCCAGTAGACTTTTCTCTGGAAACACCATATATTTT. Together with reference TRBV19 and TRBJ1-3, the CDR3 gives the full variable domain: DGGITQSPKYLFRKEGQNVTLSCEQNLNHDAMYWYRQDPGQGLRLIYYSQIVNDFQKGDIAEGYSVSREKKESFPLTVTSAQKNPTAFYLCASRLFSGNTIYFGEGSWLTVV.

This clone was recorded a few times. This CDR3 is CASSDGTSGRETQYF. The CDR3, as DNA: TGTGCCAGCAGTGATGGGACTAGCGGGAGAGAGACCCAGTACTTC. This chain joins TRBV25-1 and TRBJ2-5; 14 positions match TRBD2. V shed 3 bases, J shed 4 bases, and the junction held 1 base outside the gene matches. Germline lookup yields CDR1 MGHDK and CDR2 SYGVNS. This CDR3 comprises 15 residues.

CDR3 protein: CASSPTRQETQYF. CDR3 sequence (DNA): TGTGCCAGCTCACCCACCAGGCAAGAGACCCAGTACTTC. The V call is TRBV18, the J call TRBJ2-5; D is ambiguous. Trimming stripped 3 bases from V and 2 bases from J, with 7 bases between. The CDR3 contains 13 residues. Germline CDR1 KGHSH, CDR2 LQKENI. Full variable domain (outside the CDR3, taken from reference TRBV18 and TRBJ2-5): NAGVMQNPRHLVRRRGQEARLRCSPMKGHSHVYWYRQLPEEGLKFMVYLQKENIIDESGMPKERFSAEFPKEGPSILRIQQVVRGDSAAYFCASSPTRQETQYFGPGTRLLVL.

This chain uses TRBV2 with TRBJ1-4, with D possibly matching TRBD1 (6 bases). Trimming stripped 6 bases from V and 3 bases from J, with 8 bases between. The germline gives CDR1 SNHLY, CDR2 FYNNEI. The CDR3 has 13 amino acids. DNA for the CDR3: TGTGCCAGCAGCAGGGGAGCTAATGAAAAACTGTTTTTT. Amino acids: CASSRGANEKLFF.

On this clone itself: The same CDR3 arises from other DNA sequences in this sample as well. This chain links TRBV19 with TRBJ2-7; possibly TRBD2 for D (5 bases). The CDR3 extends over 12 amino acids. Germline CDR1 and CDR2: LNHDA and SQIVND (reference sequence). V lost 5 bases, J lost 4 bases, and 9 bases lay in between. The CDR3 nucleotides read TGTGCCAGTAGTTCGGGATCGTACGAGCAGTACTTC. As protein: CASSSGSYEQYF.

The chain links TRBV28 to TRBJ2-6, with a tentative D call TRBD1 (6 bases). Germline V gives CDR1 MDHEN, CDR2 SYDVKM. Trimming stripped 10 bases from V and 0 bases from J, with 13 bases between. CDR3 size: 15 residues. CDR3 DNA sequence: TGTGCCATCTCGGGACACCACTCTGGGGCCAACGTCCTGACTTTC. Translated, it gives CAISGHHSGANVLTF.

V and J are TRBV28 and TRBJ1-5, with TRBD1 identical over 7 bases. CDR1 is MDHEN and CDR2 is SYDVKM in the germline V gene. After removal of 5 bases from V and 0 bases from J, the junction contained 10 bases not matched to a gene. The CDR3 runs 17 residues. The CDR3 nucleotides read TGTGCCAGCAGTGATCCCCGGGACAGATATAGCAATCAGCCCCAGCATTTT. Protein sequence: CASSDPRDRYSNQPQHF.

This clone was detected once. J is TRBJ1-2 and V is TRBV9; D gene ambiguous. CDR3 size: 15 residues. Trimming took 0 bases from V and 2 from J, leaving 11 bases between them. Germline CDR1 and CDR2: SGDLS and YYNGEE. The DNA for the CDR3 is TGTGCCAGCAGCGTAGGAGGACTTCTAAACTATGGCTACACCTTC. Protein sequence: CASSVGGLLNYGYTF.

The chain couples TRBV10-3 to TRBJ2-5, with 11 bases that match TRBD1. The J call could be wrong; TRBJ2-7 is a better fit for the DNA end. The CDR3 consists of 13 residues. Germline V gives CDR1 ENHRY, CDR2 SYGVKD. In nucleotides, the CDR3 is TGTGCCGCCGGGACAGGGGGGACCTACGAGCAGTACTTC. It is translated as CAAGTGGTYEQYF.

The chain is built from TRBV6-1 and TRBJ2-3; 9 bases map to TRBD2. V lost 6 bases, J lost 2 bases, and 6 bases stayed unmatched. The CDR3 consists of 15 residues. Looked up from germline, CDR1 is MNHNS and CDR2 is SASEGT. The CDR3 sequence is CASSLAGRATDTQYF. The CDR3 nucleotides read TGTGCCAGCAGCCTAGCGGGAAGGGCCACAGATACGCAGTATTTT.

The chain has TRBV30 and TRBJ1-1; D unresolved. The ends were cut back, 8 bases at V and 2 bases at J, with 15 bases in the middle. The CDR3 totals 13 residues. Germline V lookup: CDR1 GTSNPN, CDR2 SVGIG (reference sequence). The CDR3 coding sequence is TGTGCCGCCTCGGCCGACACTAACACTGAAGCTTTCTTT. This translates into CAASADTNTEAFF.

J is TRBJ2-7 and V is TRBV18, with no clear D. V was trimmed by 6 bases and J by 7 bases, leaving 10 bases between them. The CDR3 is made up of 11 amino acids. CDR1 is KGHSH, CDR2 LQKENI, per germline. In DNA, the CDR3 is TGTGCCAGCTCGCGTTCTAAGGAGCAGTACTTC. Translating it yields CASSRSKEQYF.

The CDR3 bases are TGCGCCAGCAGCTTGGGGTTTAAGGGGCCCTCCTACGAGCAGTACTTC. This codes for CASSLGFKGPSYEQYF. The chain uses TRBV5-1 and TRBJ2-7; a possible D gene is TRBD1 (5 bases). The CDR3 has 16 residues. Germline assignment: CDR1 SGHRS and CDR2 YFSETQ. Trimming cost V 0 bases and J 0 bases, with 13 bases left between them.

This chain links TRBV28 with TRBJ1-6; D is perhaps TRBD1 (5 bases). With 2 bases removed from V and 1 base from J, the gap between germline ends came to 12 bases. The germline CDR1 and CDR2 sequences are MDHEN and SYDVKM. The length of the CDR3 is 17 residues. The CDR3 region has the DNA TGTGCCAGCAGTTTACCACCGGGGGGGTCCTATAATTCACCCCTCCACTTT. It translates to CASSLPPGGSYNSPLHF.

The chain has TRBV5-5 and TRBJ1-1; a possible D gene is TRBD1 (6 bases). This CDR3 comprises 13 residues. From germline, CDR1 is SGHKS and CDR2 YYEKEE (reference sequence). With 4 bases removed from V and 11 bases from J, the gap between germline ends came to 18 bases. CDR3 nucleotides: TGTGCCAGCAGCCCTGGGGCCACAGGGTCCGCTTTCTTT. Translated, it gives CASSPGATGSAFF.

This chain uses TRBV2 with TRBJ1-6; D call uncertain. The CDR3 runs 14 residues. Germline-derived CDR1 and CDR2 are SNHLY and FYNNEI. V lost 7 bases and J lost 7, with 14 bases in between. The CDR3 DNA sequence: TGTGCCAGCATGGAGCGGGGAAGGAATTCACCCCTCCACTTT. This codes for CASMERGRNSPLHF.

The V and J genes are TRBV5-1 and TRBJ2-1, with D maybe TRBD2 (5 bases). This CDR3 is built from 15 residues. Looked up from germline, CDR1 is SGHRS and CDR2 is YFSETQ. Trimming took off 4 bases at V and 0 bases at J, with 11 bases between the two ends. The CDR3 loop is CASSPGLLSYNEQFF. CDR3 coding DNA: TGCGCCAGCAGCCCTGGACTCCTCTCCTACAATGAGCAGTTCTTC.

The CDR3 nucleotides read TGTGCCATCAGGCAGGGGGCCACAGATACGCAGTATTTT. This sequence encodes CAIRQGATDTQYF. The chain employs TRBV10-3 and TRBJ2-3; 8 nucleotides align to TRBD1. Germline CDR1 is ENHRY and CDR2 is SYGVKD. The V segment lost 6 bases and the J segment 2 bases; nucleotides outside the gene matches: 1. The CDR3 loop spans 13 amino acids.